A selection of T cell receptor beta chains follows, all from one sample in a study of cytomegalovirus exposure and HLA in healthy donors. This table comes from immunoSEQ multiplex PCR, and its TCRdb copy is limited to in-frame clones, with some not included. The sample has around 50,000 clones, approximately 93% seen once. What was sequenced was PBMCs. The receptors here all came from a woman younger than 35 in good health and CMV-seronegative. CDR3s include the opening cysteine and the closing phenylalanine or tryptophan. The D gene is left open where the match is weak. The size field is filled for only some rows; it gives once, few, many or a size class.

TRBV5-1	16	TRBJ2-2	-	TRBD2	CASSYSGTPNTGELFF	TGCGCCAGCAGCTATAGCGGGACCCCGAACACCGGGGAGCTGTTTTTT
TRBV2	13	TRBJ2-1	-	TRBD2	CASRLAGVNEQFF	TGTGCCAGCAGACTAGCGGGGGTCAATGAGCAGTTCTTC
TRBV6-5	14	TRBJ1-2	-	TRBD1	CASSYKATGDGYTF	TGTGCCAGCAGTTATAAGGCGACAGGGGATGGCTACACCTTC
TRBV11-2	13	TRBJ2-3	-	-	CASSLTLADTQYF	TGTGCCAGCAGCTTAACTTTAGCAGATACGCAGTATTTT
TRBV4-1	15	TRBJ1-6	-	-	CASSQDAAYNSPLHF	TGCGCCAGCAGCCAAGATGCGGCCTATAATTCACCCCTCCACTTT
TRBV29-1	13	TRBJ2-3	-	TRBD1	CSVEGQGLYTQYF	TGCAGCGTAGAAGGACAGGGCCTATATACGCAGTATTTT
TRBV5-8	15	TRBJ1-4	-	-	CASSQPGLVNEKLFF	TGTGCCAGCAGCCAGCCGGGACTGGTTAATGAAAAACTGTTTTTT
TRBV10-3	15	TRBJ2-7	-	TRBD1	CAISGDRQGTYEQYF	TGTGCCATCAGTGGGGATCGACAGGGGACCTACGAGCAGTACTTC
TRBV19	15	TRBJ1-1	-	TRBD1	CASIEMTGANTEAFF	TGTGCCAGTATTGAGATGACAGGGGCGAACACTGAAGCTTTCTTT
TRBV4-3	13	TRBJ2-1	-	-	CASSQDSPNEQFF	TGCGCCAGCAGCCAAGACTCCCCGAATGAGCAGTTCTTC
TRBV6-4	16	TRBJ2-3	-	TRBD2	CASSATSGGPTDTQYF	TGTGCCAGCAGTGCGACTAGCGGGGGTCCTACAGATACGCAGTATTTT
TRBV7-6	14	TRBJ2-5	-	TRBD1	CASSPGTVQETQYF	TGTGCCAGCAGCCCCGGGACAGTTCAAGAGACCCAGTACTTC
TRBV9	16	TRBJ1-2	-	-	CASSFSHTPDNYGYTF	TGTGCCAGCAGCTTCAGTCATACACCCGATAACTATGGCTACACCTTC
TRBV19	15	TRBJ1-1	-	-	CASSLDTLWNTEAFF	TGTGCCAGTAGTTTGGACACCCTTTGGAACACTGAAGCTTTCTTT
TRBV5-4	15	TRBJ2-1	-	TRBD1	CASSEGTVETNEQFF	TGTGCCAGCAGCGAAGGGACAGTCGAAACCAATGAGCAGTTCTTC
TRBV19	16	TRBJ1-4	-	TRBD1	CASRGGTGLPNEKLFF	TGTGCCAGTAGGGGTGGGACAGGCCTCCCCAATGAAAAACTGTTTTTT
TRBV25-1	11	TRBJ1-2	-	-	CASSDGFGYTF	TGTGCCAGCAGTGACGGGTTTGGCTACACCTTC
TRBV4-3	15	TRBJ1-4	-	-	CASSQDSRGREKLFF	TGCGCCAGCAGCCAAGATTCCAGGGGAAGGGAAAAACTGTTTTTT
TRBV7-8	15	TRBJ1-2	-	TRBD1	CASSSRDRGRYGYTF	TGTGCCAGCAGCTCCCGGGACAGGGGAAGATATGGCTACACCTTC
TRBV6-5	14	TRBJ1-4	-	-	CASSRDRRNEKLFF	TGTGCCAGCAGCCGTGACAGGAGGAATGAAAAACTGTTTTTT
TRBV5-1	14	TRBJ2-3	-	TRBD1	CASRAGQGTDTQYF	TGCGCCAGCCGGGCGGGACAGGGGACAGATACGCAGTATTTT
TRBV9	15	TRBJ2-5	-	TRBD2	CASSLGTSDQETQYF	TGTGCCAGCAGCTTGGGGACTAGCGACCAAGAGACCCAGTACTTC
TRBV9	14	TRBJ1-5	-	-	CASSVGPDNQPQHF	TGTGCCAGCAGCGTAGGGCCAGACAATCAGCCCCAGCATTTT
TRBV6-1	16	TRBJ1-5	-	-	CASSEVWGRGNQPQHF	TGTGCCAGCAGTGAAGTCTGGGGGCGAGGCAATCAGCCCCAGCATTTT
TRBV30	17	TRBJ1-4	-	-	CAWDPSPGGRTNEKLFF	TGTGCCTGGGACCCCTCACCCGGGGGTCGAACTAATGAAAAACTGTTTTTT
TRBV15	15	TRBJ2-1	-	-	CATSRWSGSYNEQFF	TGTGCCACCAGCAGGTGGTCGGGCTCCTACAATGAGCAGTTCTTC
TRBV5-4	17	TRBJ2-2	-	-	CASSLAGSTQGGGELFF	TGTGCCAGCAGCTTGGCCGGGTCGACCCAGGGCGGCGGGGAGCTGTTTTTT
TRBV2	16	TRBJ1-2	-	-	CASTWSGADTNYGYTF	TGTGCCAGCACGTGGTCTGGAGCAGATACTAACTATGGCTACACCTTC
TRBV19	14	TRBJ1-1	-	TRBD1	CASTRTGGNTEAFF	TGTGCCAGTACTCGGACAGGGGGGAACACTGAAGCTTTCTTT
TRBV4-2	12	TRBJ1-1	-	TRBD1	CASRNMDREIFF	TGTGCCAGCAGAAATATGGACAGGGAGATTTTCTTT
TRBV18	15	TRBJ1-2	-	TRBD1	CASSPPPRGDYGYTF	TGTGCCAGCTCACCACCCCCCAGGGGGGACTATGGCTACACCTTC
TRBV7-2	13	TRBJ2-2	-	-	CASSPSLAGELFF	TGTGCCAGCAGCCCCTCCTTAGCCGGGGAGCTGTTTTTT
TRBV6-1	14	TRBJ1-2	-	-	CASSEGSGGYGYTF	TGTGCCAGCAGTGAAGGGTCCGGGGGCTATGGCTACACCTTC
TRBV18	16	TRBJ2-5	-	-	CASSPSTQGNQETQYF	TGTGCCAGCTCACCGTCGACGCAGGGGAACCAAGAGACCCAGTACTTC
TRBV19	16	TRBJ1-5	-	TRBD1	CASSIRQGISNQPQHF	TGTGCCAGTAGTATCCGACAGGGAATTAGCAATCAGCCCCAGCATTTT
TRBV5-4	13	TRBJ2-2	-	-	CASSWGLIGELFF	TGTGCCAGCAGCTGGGGACTTATCGGGGAGCTGTTTTTT
TRBV30	14	TRBJ2-3	-	TRBD1	CAGQGLVVTDTQYF	TGTGCCGGACAGGGTTTAGTGGTCACAGATACGCAGTATTTT
TRBV6-4	15	TRBJ2-3	-	TRBD2	CASSGSAGGSDTQYF	TGTGCCAGCAGTGGGTCAGCGGGGGGATCAGATACGCAGTATTTT
TRBV6-4	15	TRBJ2-1	few	TRBD2	CASSDGLAGDNEQFF	TGTGCCAGCAGTGACGGACTAGCGGGGGACAATGAGCAGTTCTTC
TRBV27	14	TRBJ2-5	-	-	CASSLVGMGETQYF	TGTGCCAGCAGTTTGGTCGGGATGGGGGAGACCCAGTACTTC
TRBV2	15	TRBJ2-1	-	TRBD1	CASRSGQGQYNEQFF	TGTGCCAGCAGATCGGGACAGGGCCAATACAATGAGCAGTTCTTC
TRBV5-1	13	TRBJ1-2	-	-	CASSSQGTYGYTF	TGCGCCAGCAGCTCCCAGGGGACCTATGGCTACACCTTC
TRBV9	15	TRBJ2-1	-	-	CASSVDSSSYNEQFF	TGTGCCAGCAGCGTCGACTCAAGCTCCTACAATGAGCAGTTCTTC
TRBV28	15	TRBJ1-6	-	-	CASSPSGALNSPLHF	TGTGCCAGCAGTCCCAGTGGGGCTCTTAATTCACCCCTCCACTTT
TRBV9	15	TRBJ2-7	-	TRBD2	CASSVLAGALGEQYF	TGTGCCAGCAGCGTGCTAGCGGGGGCCTTAGGGGAGCAGTACTTC